The 27 T cell receptor beta chains given below trace back to one sample, sequenced in a study of T cells in Graves' hyperthyroidism and ophthalmopathy. RNA transcripts gave rise to amplified TCR beta CDR3 regions. The HTBI set primed first-round TCR CDR3 RT-PCR. TCRdb redid the calling of the multiplex PCR reads with MiXCR, one entry per CDR3 protein. This table holds a few hundred thousand distinct CDR3 sequences, 25% found once. Material for sequencing was blood. All receptors come from a man aged 45-65 years with Graves' hyperthyroidism.

The genes are TRBV24-1 and TRBJ2-3; the D gene could be TRBD1 or TRBD2 (6 bases each). V lost 1 base, J lost 1 base, and 17 bases lay in between. This CDR3 comprises 18 residues. Per germline, CDR1 KGHDR and CDR2 SFDVKD. This CDR3 reads CATSDFGRTGARTDTQYF. Here the CDR3 DNA reads TGTGCCACCAGTGATTTTGGCAGAACGGGGGCGCGCACAGATACGCAGTATTTT.

This clonotype has only a few counts. The chain carries TRBV7-2 and TRBJ2-3, with TRBD2 matching 8 bases. From germline, CDR1 is SGHTA and CDR2 FQGNSA. The CDR3 consists of 15 residues. J was trimmed by 5 bases and V by 3 bases; bases with no gene match: 7. This CDR3 reads CASSLGLGFGDTQYF. The CDR3 region has the DNA TGTGCCAGCAGCTTGGGACTAGGGTTCGGAGATACGCAGTATTTT.

V gene TRBV24-1 combines with J gene TRBJ2-2, with TRBD2 as a possible D gene (5 bases). This CDR3 region has 16 residues. V was pared by 9 bases and J by 6 bases, with 22 bases between. Germline V gene sequence: CDR1 KGHDR, CDR2 SFDVKD. The CDR3 nucleotides read TGTGCCACCGCTGAGTCATTGGGGAGCAGCCCCGGGGAGCTGTTTTTT. The encoded protein is CATAESLGSSPGELFF.

A few counts support this clonotype. This chain joins TRBV6-1 and TRBJ2-7; TRBD2 aligns across 7 bases. The CDR3 length is 14 residues. From germline, CDR1 is MNHNS and CDR2 SASEGT. V lost 7 bases and J lost 2; bases outside the gene matches: 8. The CDR3 DNA reads TGTGCCAGCACCCCCCGGGGGGACCCCTACGAGCAGTACTTC. Its translation is CASTPRGDPYEQYF.

This clonotype was seen more than once but under ten times. V and J are TRBV20-1 and TRBJ2-1, with 8 bases lining up with TRBD2. This CDR3 has 15 amino acids. Trimming cost V 6 bases and J 6 bases; bases outside gene matches: 13. Per germline, CDR1 DFQATT and CDR2 SNEGSKA (reference sequence). This chain's CDR3 is CSAEMAGGHINEQFF. The DNA for the CDR3 is TGCAGTGCGGAAATGGCGGGAGGACATATCAATGAGCAGTTCTTC.

The CDR3 nucleotides read TGTGCCAGCAGTTGGAGGGAAACACACAATGAGCAGTTCTTC. As protein: CASSWRETHNEQFF. This chain uses TRBV12-3 or TRBV12-4 with TRBJ2-1, with D possibly matching TRBD2 (6 bases). Trimming removed 4 bases from V and 5 bases from J, with 12 bases in between. The CDR3 consists of 14 residues.

This chain uses TRBV9 with TRBJ2-3; 9 nucleotides line up with TRBD2. CDR1 is SGDLS and CDR2 is YYNGEE in the germline V gene. The CDR3 contains 16 residues. V shed 0 bases, J shed 1 base, and the junction held 3 bases outside the gene matches. In DNA, the CDR3 is TGTGCCAGCAGCGTAGCTATAGCGGGGGGCACAGATACGCAGTATTTT. This encodes CASSVAIAGGTDTQYF.

The rearrangement uses TRBV6-2 or TRBV6-3 and TRBJ1-4, with TRBD1 as a possible D gene (5 bases). In germline, CDR1 is MNHEY, CDR2 SVGEGT. CDR3 length: 17 amino acids. Trimming left V 6 bases short and J 0 bases short, with 17 bases between. The CDR3: CASSPKGPGTTNEKLFF. CDR3 coding DNA: TGTGCCAGCAGCCCCAAGGGACCCGGAACAACTAATGAAAAACTGTTTTTT.

This clonotype was seen a handful of times. The chain uses TRBV7-2 and TRBJ2-7; 10 nucleotides align to TRBD2. Germline V gene sequence: CDR1 SGHTA, CDR2 FQGNSA. The CDR3 is made up of 16 amino acids. The V and J ends lost 5 bases and 6 bases, in that order; junction bases with no gene match: 13. DNA of the CDR3: TGTGCCAGCAGCATATTTTTAGCGGGGGGCTTTGGCGAGCAGTACTTC. This codes for CASSIFLAGGFGEQYF.

At least ten counts were recorded for this clonotype. V is TRBV3-1 and J is TRBJ2-1; 9 bases are a match to TRBD2. Per germline, CDR1 LGHDT and CDR2 YNNKEL (reference sequence). With 1 base clipped from V and 10 bases from J, the junction kept 8 bases outside the gene matches. The CDR3 extends over 15 amino acids. CDR3 protein: CASSQGRETSGEQFF. The CDR3 DNA is TGTGCCAGCAGCCAAGGACGGGAGACTAGCGGAGAGCAGTTCTTC.

The chain joins TRBV3-1 to TRBJ2-1, with a possible D match to TRBD1 (6 bases). This CDR3 has 14 amino acids. Per the germline V gene, CDR1 is LGHDT and CDR2 is YNNKEL (reference sequence). V lost 5 bases and J 5 bases, leaving 13 bases between the germline ends. The CDR3 nucleotides are TGTGCCAGCAGCTGGGGGCGCTTCCACAATGAGCAGTTCTTC. Translation gives CASSWGRFHNEQFF.

The table lists this clonotype with many counts. The V and J genes are TRBV28 and TRBJ1-1; weak D call: TRBD1 (5 bases). This CDR3 has 10 amino acids. Germline V gene data show CDR1 as MDHEN and CDR2 as SYDVKM. Trimming stripped 6 bases from V and 8 bases from J, with 7 bases between. The DNA for the CDR3 is TGTGCCAGCAGGCGGGGGGAAGCTTTCTTT. This translates into CASRRGEAFF.

The rearrangement joins TRBV20-1 to TRBJ2-1; 11 bases agree with TRBD2. The CDR3 covers 17 residues. Germline values: CDR1 DFQATT, CDR2 SNEGSKA (reference sequence). V shed 3 bases, J shed 2 bases, and the junction held 9 bases outside the gene matches. Here the CDR3 reads CSASIPSGRLPYNEQFF. The CDR3 DNA is TGCAGTGCTAGTATTCCTAGCGGGAGGCTACCCTACAATGAGCAGTTCTTC.

Comments on this clonotype: An end of the junction does not agree with germline; a read error may underlie this. J is TRBJ1-1 and V is TRBV5-1; D remains ambiguous. This CDR3 region has 15 residues. Germline V CDR1 and CDR2: SGHRS, YFSETQ. The CDR3 here is CASSPDDGMNTEAFF. The DNA for the CDR3 is TGCGCCAGCAGTCCGGACGACGGCATGAACACTGAGGCTTTCTTT. The variable domain in full, with the rest retrieved from reference TRBV5-1 and TRBJ1-1, is KAGVTQTPRYLIKTRGQQVTLSCSPISGHRSVSWYQQTPGQGLQFLFEYFSETQRNKGNFPGRFSGRQFSNSRSEMNVSTLELGDSALYLCASSPDDGMNTEAFFGQGTRLTVV.

This chain joins TRBV7-9 and TRBJ1-3; no reliable D call. V gave up 5 bases and J gave up 0 bases, with 8 bases separating them. This CDR3 is 14 amino acids long. Germline V gene lookup returns CDR1 SEHNR and CDR2 FQNEAQ (reference sequence). CDR3 sequence reads: CASSLEGSGNTIYF. The DNA of the CDR3 is TGTGCCAGCAGCCTCGAGGGCTCTGGAAACACCATATATTTT.

V gene TRBV5-1 combines with J gene TRBJ2-7, with 7 positions matching TRBD2. Trimming removed 4 bases from V and 3 bases from J; junction bases left unmatched: 13. Per germline, CDR1 SGHRS and CDR2 YFSETQ. The CDR3 loop spans 16 amino acids. In nucleotides, the CDR3 is TGCGCCAGCAGCCCGACCCGTAGGGAGGGCCTCTACGAGCAGTACTTC. This codes for CASSPTRREGLYEQYF. Full variable domain (remainder filled in from reference TRBV5-1 and TRBJ2-7): KAGVTQTPRYLIKTRGQQVTLSCSPISGHRSVSWYQQTPGQGLQFLFEYFSETQRNKGNFPGRFSGRQFSNSRSEMNVSTLELGDSALYLCASSPTRREGLYEQYFGPGTRLTVT.

The genes are TRBV19 and TRBJ2-1, with 8 bases matching TRBD2. In germline, CDR1 is LNHDA, CDR2 SQIVND (reference sequence). The CDR3 runs to 15 residues. V was clipped by 1 base and J by 5 bases; unmatched bases: 4. As DNA, the CDR3 is TGTGCCAGTAGTATAGCAAGCGGGAGCCACAATGAGCAGTTCTTC. As protein: CASSIASGSHNEQFF.

Comment on this clonotype: A single base separates this from a much larger clone, so it may be a read error. The final CDR3 position lacks the conserved phenylalanine or tryptophan, pointing to a likely read error. This chain links TRBV5-1 with TRBJ1-1, with D tentatively TRBD1 (6 bases). The CDR3 covers 15 residues. In germline, CDR1 is SGHRS, CDR2 YFSETQ. Trimming pared 0 bases from V and 4 bases from J, leaving 13 bases between. This chain's CDR3 is CASSLGTVRGTEAFS. CDR3 DNA: TGCGCCAGCAGCTTGGGGACAGTTAGAGGCACTGAAGCTTTCTCT.

This clonotype appeared a few times. The junction departs from germline at one end; a sequencing error may be responsible. The CDR3 DNA is TGTGCCATCAGCCCGTCCGACAGCAATCAGCCCCAGCATTTT. It encodes CAISPSDSNQPQHF. The chain links TRBV15 to TRBJ1-5; unclear D gene. This CDR3 is 14 amino acids long. The V gene's germline CDR1 is LNHNV and CDR2 YYDKDF (reference sequence).

The chain combines TRBV11-2 with TRBJ2-7, with 8 positions matching TRBD2. Germline V gives CDR1 SGHAT, CDR2 FQNNGV. This CDR3 has 15 amino acids. With 1 base clipped from V and 2 bases from J, the junction kept 4 bases outside the gene matches. The CDR3 spells CASSLVAGLAYEQYF. CDR3 bases: TGTGCCAGCAGCTTAGTCGCGGGACTAGCCTACGAGCAGTACTTC.

This clonotype was seen more than once but under ten times. CDR3 sequence reads: CASSLAPGTYEQYF. Written as DNA, the CDR3 is TGCGCCAGCAGCTTGGCGCCAGGAACCTACGAGCAGTACTTC. This sequence joins TRBV5-1 and TRBJ2-7; unclear D gene. The V gene's germline CDR1 is SGHRS and CDR2 YFSETQ. V was pared by 0 bases and J by 2 bases, with 9 bases between. This CDR3 comprises 14 residues.

This clonotype was counted a few times. V is TRBV3-1 and J is TRBJ2-7; D gene ambiguous. Deletions cut 1 base from V and 2 bases from J, with 9 bases between. In germline, CDR1 is LGHDT, CDR2 YNNKEL (reference sequence). There are 14 residues in the CDR3. The CDR3 is CASSQAAGPYEQYF. CDR3 in DNA: TGTGCCAGCAGCCAAGCTGCCGGGCCCTACGAGCAGTACTTC.

Of note for this clonotype: A read error may be the cause here, since a much bigger clone is one base away. No conserved phenylalanine or tryptophan ends this CDR3, so it is likely a read error. The chain recombines TRBV2 with TRBJ2-5, with D unresolved. Trimming took 4 bases from V and 2 from J, leaving 5 bases between them. The germline V gene encodes CDR1 SNHLY and CDR2 FYNNEI. The CDR3 loop spans 12 amino acids. The CDR3 spells CASSGGQETQYL. Written as DNA, the CDR3 is TGTGCCAGCAGTGGCGGACAAGAGACCCAGTACCTC.

The CDR3 sequence is CASSLVGREANYGYTF. The CDR3 region has the DNA TGTGCCAGCAGCTTGGTGGGCAGGGAAGCTAACTATGGCTACACCTTC. The chain has TRBV5-4 and TRBJ1-2, with a tentative D call TRBD1 (5 bases). This CDR3 region has 16 residues. Germline V lookup: CDR1 SGHNT, CDR2 YYREEE (reference sequence). V was clipped by 0 bases and J by 0 bases, with 12 bases between them.

This clonotype turned up a few times. V gene TRBV6-5 combines with J gene TRBJ2-4; D is undetermined. Germline loops: CDR1 MNHEY, CDR2 SVGAGI. Trimming pared 0 bases from V and 0 bases from J, leaving 12 bases between. CDR3 length: 17 residues. The CDR3 bases are TGTGCCAGCAGTTACTCGGTGACAAACTTAGCCAAAAACATTCAGTACTTC. The encoded protein is CASSYSVTNLAKNIQYF.

This clonotype was recorded many times. In nucleotides, the CDR3 is TGTGCCAGCAGTTTTTCCGTCTCGGGATGGATGGATGAGCAGTTCTTC. This codes for CASSFSVSGWMDEQFF. This chain joins TRBV28 and TRBJ2-1, with D tentatively TRBD2 (5 bases). This CDR3 contains 16 residues. From germline, CDR1 is MDHEN and CDR2 SYDVKM. The ends were cut back, 3 bases at V and 8 bases at J, with 20 bases in the middle.

The chain is built from TRBV9 and TRBJ2-7; 7 bases line up with TRBD1. After removal of 4 bases from V and 4 bases from J, the junction contained 8 bases not matched to a gene. Germline V CDR1 and CDR2: SGDLS, YYNGEE. The CDR3 has 14 residues. The CDR3 here is CASSPGDSNYEQYF. The CDR3 nucleotides are TGTGCCAGCAGCCCCGGGGACAGTAATTACGAGCAGTACTTC.